This T cell receptor (beta chain) was identified in a study of blood T cells in healthy people across ages. A few counts support this clonotype. There are 14 residues in the CDR3. The V and J ends lost 5 bases and 0 bases, in that order; junction bases with no gene match: 4. Germline assignment: CDR1 SEHNR and CDR2 FQNEAQ (reference sequence). Using a J-beta primer mix together with a sample-barcoded 5' primer, a second PCR was run for roughly 6 to 12 cycles. TCRdb used MiXCR to reprocess the 5' RACE reads, holding one entry per CDR3 protein. The sample yields more than 1,000,000 distinct CDR3 sequences, roughly a quarter seen once. The data were also submitted as part of a second study, on T cells of mothers and their children.

This chain joins TRBV7-9 and TRBJ2-7; 7 positions match TRBD1. The sequence was obtained from a girl aged 2-10 years in good health. Sample: blood. The CDR3 DNA reads as TGTGCCAGCAGCCGGGACAGCGCCTCCTACGAGCAGTACTTC. This encodes CASSRDSASYEQYF. Filled out from reference TRBV7-9 and TRBJ2-7, the complete variable domain reads DTGVSQNPRHKITKRGQNVTFRCDPISEHNRLYWYRQTLGQGPEFLTYFQNEAQLEKSRLLSDRFSAERPKGSFSTLEIQRTEQGDSAMYLCASSRDSASYEQYFGPGTRLTVT.